This T cell receptor beta chain came from a study of cytomegalovirus exposure and HLA in healthy donors. In the PCR, 60 Vbeta and 13 Jbeta primers were used. Only in-frame clones appear in the TCRdb table, and some are missing; sequencing was by immunoSEQ multiplex PCR. Of fewer than 350,000 clones in the sample, around 90% were seen once. This clone appeared once. Germline V gene sequence: CDR1 MNHEY, CDR2 SVGAGI. The V and J ends lost 4 bases and 1 base, in that order; junction bases with no gene match: 1. The CDR3 covers 14 residues. This sequence joins TRBV6-5 and TRBJ1-1, with TRBD1 matching over 9 bases. The sample was PBMCs. This TCR was sampled from a woman younger than 30 in good health and CMV-seronegative. CDR3 in amino acids: CASSLQGANTEAFF. DNA for the CDR3: TGTGCCAGCAGTTTACAGGGGGCGAACACTGAAGCTTTCTTT.